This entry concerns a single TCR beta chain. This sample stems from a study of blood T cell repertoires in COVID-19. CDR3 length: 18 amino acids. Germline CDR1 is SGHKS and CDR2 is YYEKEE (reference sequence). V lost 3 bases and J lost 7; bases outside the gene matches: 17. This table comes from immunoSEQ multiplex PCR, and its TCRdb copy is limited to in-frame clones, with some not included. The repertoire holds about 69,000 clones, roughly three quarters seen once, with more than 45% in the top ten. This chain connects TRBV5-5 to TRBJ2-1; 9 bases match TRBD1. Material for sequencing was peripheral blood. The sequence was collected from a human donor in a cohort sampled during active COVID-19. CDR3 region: CASSWRFRDRVVLNEQFF. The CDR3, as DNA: TGTGCCAGCAGCTGGAGGTTTCGGGACAGGGTCGTTTTGAATGAGCAGTTCTTC. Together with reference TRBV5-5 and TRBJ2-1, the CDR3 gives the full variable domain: DAGVTQSPTHLIKTRGQQVTLRCSPISGHKSVSWYQQVLGQGPQFIFQYYEKEERGRGNFPDRFSARQFPNYSSELNVNALLLGDSALYLCASSWRFRDRVVLNEQFFGPGTRLTVL.